The 32 T cell receptor beta chains presented below share a single source sample, sequenced in a study of blood T cell repertoires in COVID-19. Here immunoSEQ multiplex PCR was the method, and the copy in TCRdb shows in-frame clones only, minus some. The repertoire includes 200,000 to 250,000 clones, about nine tenths of them detected once, and 1.5% to 2% sits in the top ten. The specimen was PBMCs or T cells enriched from blood (not recorded which). The receptors originated from a man aged 35 to 55 who had recovered from COVID-19.

The chain is built from TRBV7-2 and TRBJ1-5; the D gene is possibly TRBD1 (6 bases). This CDR3 comprises 13 residues. V dropped 5 bases and J dropped 2 bases, with 7 bases sitting between them. CDR1 is SGHTA and CDR2 is FQGNSA in the germline V gene. CDR3 region: CASSPGGNQPQHF. Written as DNA, the CDR3 is TGTGCCAGCAGCCCAGGGGGCAATCAGCCCCAGCATTTT.

The chain joins TRBV19 to TRBJ2-3; 10 bases agree with TRBD2. Germline V CDR1 and CDR2: LNHDA, SQIVND (reference sequence). Unmatched junction bases numbered 4, after V lost 3 bases and J lost 4 bases. The CDR3 spans 15 residues. The CDR3 sequence is CASSIQRGGSDTQYF. The DNA of the CDR3 is TGTGCCAGTAGTATCCAGCGGGGGGGGTCAGATACGCAGTATTTT.

V and J are TRBV29-1 and TRBJ2-7, with D possibly being TRBD2 (6 bases). Between the trimmed V and J ends, which lost 1 base and 2 bases, there was a span of 9 bases. Germline assignment: CDR1 SQVTM and CDR2 ANQGSEA. This CDR3 is built from 13 residues. The CDR3 sequence: CSVEGRAPYEQYF. The DNA of the CDR3 is TGCAGCGTTGAAGGGAGGGCCCCCTACGAGCAGTACTTC.

The CDR3 nucleotides are TGTGCCAGCAGCTTCGGGACATACTACGAGCAGTACTTC. Translating it yields CASSFGTYYEQYF. The chain has TRBV7-9 and TRBJ2-7; tentative D call: TRBD1 (6 bases). The CDR3 contains 13 residues. Trimming removed 3 bases from V and 3 bases from J, with 9 bases in between. Looked up from germline, CDR1 is SEHNR and CDR2 is FQNEAQ (reference sequence).

The J gene is TRBJ2-3, the V gene TRBV11-3, with 8 positions matching TRBD2. The CDR3 consists of 15 residues. Germline loops: CDR1 SGHNT, CDR2 YENEEA. Trimming at V came to 1 base and at J to 2 bases, leaving 2 bases not matched to a gene. CDR3 region: CASSLAGGLTDTQYF. The CDR3 nucleotides read TGTGCCAGCAGCTTAGCGGGGGGGCTCACAGATACGCAGTATTTT. Together with reference TRBV11-3 and TRBJ2-3, the CDR3 gives the full variable domain: EAGVVQSPRYKIIEKKQPVAFWCNPISGHNTLYWYLQNLGQGPELLIRYENEEAVDDSQLPKDRFSAERLKGVDSTLKIQPAELGDSAVYLCASSLAGGLTDTQYFGPGTRLTVL.

This chain joins TRBV5-1 and TRBJ1-3; D not certain. The CDR3 is 15 residues long. Trimming took 4 bases from V and 0 from J, leaving 11 bases between them. Per the germline V gene, CDR1 is SGHRS and CDR2 is YFSETQ. Written as DNA, the CDR3 is TGCGCCAGCAGCCTGGTAGCGGGCTCTGGAAACACCATATATTTT. Its protein is CASSLVAGSGNTIYF.

The chain is built from TRBV19 and TRBJ2-6, with a possible D match to TRBD1 (5 bases). In germline, CDR1 is LNHDA, CDR2 SQIVND (reference sequence). V shed 0 bases and J shed 2 bases, with 14 bases lying between them. The CDR3 length is 18 residues. The CDR3 protein is CASSIDAGLGPGANVLTF. CDR3 DNA: TGTGCCAGTAGTATAGACGCAGGGTTGGGCCCTGGGGCCAACGTCCTGACTTTC.

The chain recombines TRBV3-1 (or the pseudogene TRBV3-2) with TRBJ1-3; no firm D call. The CDR3 covers 14 residues. The V and J ends lost 0 bases and 4 bases respectively, with 7 bases between them. Germline CDR1 reads LGHDT; CDR2 reads YNNKEL (reference sequence). CDR3 in DNA: TGTGCCAGCAGCCAAGAGGGAGCCGGAAACACCATATATTTT. Amino acids: CASSQEGAGNTIYF.

Only one count was recorded for this clone. CDR3 protein: CASSQHGGREKLFF. Here the CDR3 DNA reads TGTGCCAGCAGTCAACATGGGGGCAGGGAAAAACTGTTTTTT. The chain combines TRBV6-5 with TRBJ1-4, with D perhaps matching TRBD1 (6 bases). CDR1 is MNHEY and CDR2 is SVGAGI in the germline V gene. This CDR3 spans 14 amino acids. V gave up 5 bases and J gave up 8 bases, with 15 bases separating them.

The rearrangement links TRBV19 to TRBJ1-1; a possible D gene is TRBD1 (5 bases). Germline loops: CDR1 LNHDA, CDR2 SQIVND (reference sequence). V lost 3 bases, J lost 0 bases, and 14 bases lay in between. CDR3 length equals 16 residues. The CDR3 loop is CASSIEGWGMNTEAFF. Here the CDR3 DNA reads TGTGCCAGTAGTATCGAAGGATGGGGCATGAACACTGAAGCTTTCTTT.

The chain is built from TRBV7-3 and TRBJ2-5, with a tentative D call TRBD1 (6 bases). The ends were cut back, 3 bases at V and 4 bases at J, with 15 bases in the middle. Germline V CDR1 and CDR2: SGHTA, FQGTGA. The CDR3 length is 15 residues. The CDR3: CASSFVGGAGETQYF. CDR3 nucleotide sequence: TGTGCCAGCAGCTTCGTTGGGGGCGCGGGAGAGACCCAGTACTTC.

This clone was seen only a few times. The junction departs from the called germline gene at one end, perhaps through a read error. CDR3 loop: CASSQGTTEAFF. The CDR3 nucleotides are TGTGCTAGCAGCCAAGGGACAACTGAAGCTTTCTTT. The rearrangement uses TRBV7-7 and TRBJ1-1; TRBD1 is a possible D gene (6 bases). This CDR3 is built from 12 residues. CDR1 is SSHAT, CDR2 FNYEAQ, per germline (reference sequence).

The chain combines TRBV27 with TRBJ2-1, with TRBD1 matching over 11 bases. V shed 4 bases and J 9 bases; nucleotides not matched to a gene: 8. Germline V gene lookup returns CDR1 MNHEY and CDR2 SMNVEV (reference sequence). The CDR3 is made up of 15 amino acids. The CDR3 sequence: CASSYQRTGGSEQFF. CDR3 DNA sequence: TGTGCCAGCAGTTATCAGAGGACAGGGGGCAGTGAGCAGTTCTTC.

As DNA, the CDR3 is TGTGCCAGCAGCCAAGGGGATAGCGGTACCTACGAGCAGTACTTC. As protein: CASSQGDSGTYEQYF. The chain carries TRBV14 and TRBJ2-7; D might be TRBD2 (6 bases). The CDR3 covers 15 residues. Germline values: CDR1 SGHDN, CDR2 FVKESK. V was cut by 1 base and J by 2 bases, with 12 bases left in between.

This clone showed up just a few times. V is TRBV6-4 and J is TRBJ1-1, with D possibly matching TRBD1 (5 bases). V was shortened by 2 bases and J by 1 base, with 8 bases between the two germline ends. Germline values: CDR1 MRHNA, CDR2 SNTAGT. The CDR3 sequence is 14 residues long. CDR3 residues: CASSDGQGNTEAFF. The CDR3, as DNA: TGTGCCAGCAGTGACGGGCAGGGGAACACTGAAGCTTTCTTT.

The J gene is TRBJ1-5, the V gene TRBV30; D perhaps matches TRBD1 (5 bases). V shed 2 bases and J shed 6 bases, with 14 bases lying between them. Per germline, CDR1 GTSNPN and CDR2 SVGIG (reference sequence). This CDR3 has 14 residues. The CDR3 bases are TGTGCCTGGAGTTTAGGCGGGGGAAGTCAGCCCCAGCATTTT. Its translation: CAWSLGGGSQPQHF. Full variable domain (missing parts from reference TRBV30 and TRBJ1-5): SQTIHQWPATLVQPVGSPLSLECTVEGTSNPNLYWYRQAAGRGLQLLFYSVGIGQISSEVPQNLSASRPQDRQFILSSKKLLLSDSGFYLCAWSLGGGSQPQHFGDGTRLSIL.

V and J are TRBV9 and TRBJ2-1; TRBD2 aligns across 9 bases. Per germline, CDR1 SGDLS and CDR2 YYNGEE. The CDR3 length is 16 residues. The V and J ends lost 0 bases and 3 bases, in that order; junction bases with no gene match: 4. The CDR3 spells CASSVEGGRVYNEQFF. The CDR3 coding sequence is TGTGCCAGCAGCGTAGAGGGCGGGAGGGTCTACAATGAGCAGTTCTTC.

The V and J genes are TRBV5-6 and TRBJ1-2; unclear D gene. This CDR3 is built from 14 residues. Germline assignment: CDR1 SGHDT and CDR2 YYEEEE. Between the trimmed V and J ends, which lost 0 bases and 5 bases, there was a span of 11 bases. For the CDR3, the DNA is TGTGCCAGCAGCTTGGCCCCAGGTTTATATGGCTACACCTTC. Translated, it gives CASSLAPGLYGYTF.

This chain connects TRBV7-2 to TRBJ1-4; TRBD1 aligns across 9 bases. The germline gives CDR1 SGHTA, CDR2 FQGNSA. The CDR3 has 13 residues. J gave up 8 bases and V 5 bases, and 3 bases lay outside the gene matches. The DNA of the CDR3 is TGTGCCAGCAGCCTCGGACAGGGGGAAAAACTGTTTTTT. This gives the protein CASSLGQGEKLFF.

The chain joins TRBV27 to TRBJ2-7; 8 bases match TRBD2. The V segment lost 6 bases and the J segment 0 bases; nucleotides outside the gene matches: 4. Germline values: CDR1 MNHEY, CDR2 SMNVEV (reference sequence). The CDR3 covers 14 residues. CDR3 nucleotide sequence: TGTGCCAGCAGCCCGGGGGGGAGCTCCTACGAGCAGTACTTC. Translating gives CASSPGGSSYEQYF.

V gene TRBV19 combines with J gene TRBJ1-3, with no clear D. Germline lookup yields CDR1 LNHDA and CDR2 SQIVND (reference sequence). The length of the CDR3 is 13 residues. Trimming removed 3 bases at V and 1 base at J, with 4 bases between. CDR3 DNA sequence: TGTGCCAGTAGTATCGGGTCTGGAAACACCATATATTTT. Its protein product is CASSIGSGNTIYF. Together with reference TRBV19 and TRBJ1-3, the CDR3 gives the full variable domain: DGGITQSPKYLFRKEGQNVTLSCEQNLNHDAMYWYRQDPGQGLRLIYYSQIVNDFQKGDIAEGYSVSREKKESFPLTVTSAQKNPTAFYLCASSIGSGNTIYFGEGSWLTVV.

The rearrangement joins TRBV5-1 to TRBJ2-2; 9 bases line up with TRBD2. The CDR3 consists of 16 residues. V lost 3 bases to trimming and J lost 7 bases; unmatched junction nucleotides: 10. Germline V gene lookup returns CDR1 SGHRS and CDR2 YFSETQ. CDR3 DNA: TGCGCCAGCAGCTCAACAAGCGGGAGGTATAGCGGGGAGCTGTTTTTT. Translated, it gives CASSSTSGRYSGELFF.

The chain employs TRBV9 and TRBJ1-5; TRBD1 might be the D (5 bases). The CDR3 is 15 amino acids. V was trimmed by 4 bases and J by 1 base, leaving 12 bases between them. Germline-derived CDR1 and CDR2 are SGDLS and YYNGEE. The CDR3 DNA reads TGTGCCAGCAGCTCTCAACAGGTCAGCAATCAGCCCCAGCATTTT. As protein: CASSSQQVSNQPQHF.

In DNA form, the CDR3 reads TGTGCCTGGAGTGGGGTCGCGGGTGCTAGCGGGACGGTAGATACGCAGTATTTT. Its translation: CAWSGVAGASGTVDTQYF. The J gene is TRBJ2-3, the V gene TRBV30; TRBD2 matches at 9 bases. The J segment lost 5 bases and the V segment lost 1 base, leaving 16 bases of the junction unmatched. Germline-derived CDR1 and CDR2 are GTSNPN and SVGIG (reference sequence). This CDR3 is 18 amino acids long.

To note about this clone: This sample also contains other DNA sequences that code for the same CDR3. The chain has TRBV30 and TRBJ1-6, with D unresolved. Trimming took 1 base from V and 7 from J, leaving 8 bases between them. The CDR3 is 13 residues long. Germline V gene data show CDR1 as GTSNPN and CDR2 as SVGIG (reference sequence). CDR3 sequence reads: CAWSASGNSPLHF. CDR3 coding DNA: TGTGCCTGGAGTGCCAGCGGGAATTCACCCCTCCACTTT.

This chain links TRBV6-5 with TRBJ2-5, with a tentative D call TRBD2 (6 bases). Per germline, CDR1 MNHEY and CDR2 SVGAGI. The CDR3 length is 14 residues. V was shortened by 6 bases and J by 5 bases, with 16 bases between the two germline ends. This CDR3 is CASSPGTVGETQYF. Here the CDR3 DNA reads TGTGCCAGCAGCCCAGGGACTGTAGGGGAGACCCAGTACTTC.

The rearrangement joins TRBV28 to TRBJ1-1; D gene ambiguous. The CDR3 loop spans 12 amino acids. Trimming cost V 4 bases and J 7 bases, with 10 bases left between them. Germline V gives CDR1 MDHEN, CDR2 SYDVKM. The DNA for the CDR3 is TGTGCCAGCAGTTCGTCTGACATTGAAGCTTTCTTT. It yields the protein CASSSSDIEAFF.

CDR3 sequence (DNA): TGTGCCAGCAGCTTGTACCGGGGAGGGGAAACCGGGGAGCTGTTTTTT. It codes for CASSLYRGGETGELFF. The chain employs TRBV5-8 and TRBJ2-2; TRBD2 agrees at 7 bases. Germline V gene sequence: CDR1 SGHTS, CDR2 YDEGEE. The V segment lost 1 base and the J segment 5 bases; nucleotides outside the gene matches: 8. There are 16 residues in the CDR3. The full variable domain, with the rest looked up from reference TRBV5-8 and TRBJ2-2, is EAGVTQSPTHLIKTRGQQATLRCSPISGHTSVYWYQQALGLGLQFLLWYDEGEERNRGNFPPRFSGRQFPNYSSELNVNALELEDSALYLCASSLYRGGETGELFFGEGSRLTVL.

The CDR3 spells CASSIMGGQETQYF. CDR3 DNA: TGTGCCAGTAGTATAATGGGAGGTCAAGAGACCCAGTACTTC. The chain recombines TRBV19 with TRBJ2-5; TRBD2 might be the D (6 bases). CDR1 is LNHDA, CDR2 SQIVND, per germline (reference sequence). The CDR3 spans 14 residues. V lost 2 bases to trimming and J lost 2 bases, with 9 bases between them.

The CDR3 region has the DNA TGTGCCAGCTCATCCGGACAGGGCCCTAATCAGCCCCAGCATTTT. Translated, it gives CASSSGQGPNQPQHF. The chain employs TRBV18 and TRBJ1-5; TRBD1 aligns across 8 bases. Germline CDR1 reads KGHSH; CDR2 reads LQKENI. V trimming: 5 bases; J trimming: 4 bases; junction bases outside the gene matches: 7. The CDR3 sequence is 15 residues long.

The gene calls are TRBV11-2 and TRBJ2-7; D remains ambiguous. Germline V CDR1 and CDR2: SGHAT, FQNNGV. V was trimmed by 5 bases and J by 3 bases, leaving 8 bases between them. This CDR3 comprises 12 residues. Written as DNA, the CDR3 is TGTGCCAGCAGCCCGGCAGGCTACGAGCAGTACTTC. It translates to CASSPAGYEQYF.

The rearrangement joins TRBV7-9 to TRBJ2-3, with TRBD1 as a possible D gene (5 bases). From germline, CDR1 is SEHNR and CDR2 FQNEAQ (reference sequence). V gave up 5 bases and J gave up 2 bases, with 14 bases separating them. This CDR3 contains 15 residues. The CDR3 sequence is CASSQGSPYTDTQYF. For the CDR3, the DNA is TGTGCCAGCAGCCAGGGATCACCATACACAGATACGCAGTATTTT.